This TCR beta chain originates from a study of shared clonotypes between healthy human individuals. Broader study findings: Blood alone was sampled, and tissue repertoires likely differ.

Method: immunoSEQ multiplex PCR; TCRdb's copy keeps in-frame clones and lacks some. The table records 2 million to 2.5 million clones, around 95% of them present only once. As for this clone: Its antigen is not known.

Trimming removed 6 bases from V and 0 bases from J, with 14 bases in between. The CDR3 spans 15 residues. CDR1 SGHRS and CDR2 YFSETQ come from the germline V gene. The specimen sequenced was naive CD4+ T cells sorted from blood. Documented subset: CD45RA+ positively selected. The V gene is TRBV5-1, the J gene TRBJ2-3, with D perhaps matching TRBD2 (6 bases). This receptor was obtained from a young man in good health. DNA of the CDR3: TGCGCCAGCACTGGAGGGCCCTACAGCACAGATACGCAGTATTTT. This codes for CASTGGPYSTDTQYF. The full variable domain, rest sourced from reference TRBV5-1 and TRBJ2-3, is KAGVTQTPRYLIKTRGQQVTLSCSPISGHRSVSWYQQTPGQGLQFLFEYFSETQRNKGNFPGRFSGRQFSNSRSEMNVSTLELGDSALYLCASTGGPYSTDTQYFGPGTRLTVL.